This T cell receptor beta chain comes out of a study of cytomegalovirus exposure and HLA in healthy donors (TCRdb year 2017). For context, the study as a whole: A later analysis indicated that the 130 or so validation repertoires were generated on the platform also employed for the approximately 690 repertoires of the first cohort. Along with the roughly 710-subject first cohort, a separate validation cohort of around 120 different subjects was used. The aim of the study was to test whether cataloging public T cell receptors could identify signatures of past pathogen exposure. The study combined high-throughput TCR immunosequencing, statistical association of individual TCRs with disease status, and machine learning to predict cytomegalovirus infection status.

Regarding this clone: This clone's antigen is unknown. No much larger clone exists at a distance of one base, and base qualities are not known.

Donors formed part of the validation cohort, which comprised about 120 subjects and was distinct from the first cohort of 550 to 850 subjects. Libraries came from the immunoSEQ multiplex PCR assay. In the paper's pipeline: A statistical classification framework was developed to diagnose cytomegalovirus status using the catalog of TCR beta chain sequences. The source is immuneACCESS, and TCRdb retained only in-frame sequences with V and J called. Part of the clones is not carried over; for the studies checked, unresolved V genes explain less than half of this, and the remainder is unexplained. V and J calls and clone size are those listed in that table; D and trimming were worked out from the DNA. Present in this sample are more than 90,000 clones, under 95% of which were seen just once. Around 1.1% of the sample lies in the top ten. Study-wide findings and limitations: In a later analysis, TCRs clustered in the first cohort were found to also tend to co-occur in the 130 or so validation repertoires, with 94% of cluster scores above 0. A later analysis lacked HLA typing for the validation cohort, so it scored co-occurrence in that cohort across all 110 or so repertoires. Across donors, most TCR sequences were observed very rarely, whereas some public TCRs were present in many individuals. In the study, some 160 TCR beta chains were listed as associated with cytomegalovirus. In both the original and validation cohorts, the classifier was reported to diagnose cytomegalovirus status with high specificity and sensitivity. In vitro tests confirmed that three of the cytomegalovirus-associated TCR beta chains recognize cytomegalovirus antigens. According to the authors, the approach could potentially be generalized to other disease states and immunological phenotypes.

The V and J ends are trimmed by 10 bases and 3 bases, leaving 18 bases between them. From the germline V gene, CDR1 is MDHEN and CDR2 is SYDVKM. Taken from cysteine to phenylalanine, the CDR3 has 14 residues. The DNA shown is the 42-base CDR3, in frame from base 1. The TCR originated in a woman younger than 45 in good health and CMV-seropositive. The receptor chain draws on TRBV28 and TRBJ1-1, with TRBD1 perhaps the D gene, on 6 matching bases. The specimen was PBMCs. Read as DNA, the sequence is TGTGCCACGGGGGGCACAGGGAGGGACACTGAAGCTTTCTTT. Its amino acids are CATGGTGRDTEAFF.